The entry below describes one TCR beta chain. Germline trimming cut 8 bases from V and 6 bases from J; bases unmatched to any gene: 3. The CDR3 is 12 amino acids. Germline lookup yields CDR1 MGHDK and CDR2 SYGVNS. According to the study, genomic DNA was the template for TCR beta VDJ and CDR3 profiling. Using its own MiXCR run on the reads, TCRdb lists one record per CDR3 protein. The table shows tens of thousands of distinct CDR3 sequences, with around half occurring only once. The source of the sample is a study of CD8+CD57+ T cells in acquired aplastic anemia. Study at large: For CD4+ cells, healthy donors had an average of about 10 million reads.

The receptor was derived from a human donor in good health, serving as a control. This chain connects TRBV25-1 to TRBJ2-2; TRBD2 agrees at 7 bases. Sequencing was carried out using sorted CD4+, CD8+, or CD8+CD57+ T cells (not recorded which) from PBMCs. The CDR3 coding sequence is TGTGCCAGCCAGGGAGGGTCCGGGGAGCTGTTTTTT. The encoded protein is CASQGGSGELFF.